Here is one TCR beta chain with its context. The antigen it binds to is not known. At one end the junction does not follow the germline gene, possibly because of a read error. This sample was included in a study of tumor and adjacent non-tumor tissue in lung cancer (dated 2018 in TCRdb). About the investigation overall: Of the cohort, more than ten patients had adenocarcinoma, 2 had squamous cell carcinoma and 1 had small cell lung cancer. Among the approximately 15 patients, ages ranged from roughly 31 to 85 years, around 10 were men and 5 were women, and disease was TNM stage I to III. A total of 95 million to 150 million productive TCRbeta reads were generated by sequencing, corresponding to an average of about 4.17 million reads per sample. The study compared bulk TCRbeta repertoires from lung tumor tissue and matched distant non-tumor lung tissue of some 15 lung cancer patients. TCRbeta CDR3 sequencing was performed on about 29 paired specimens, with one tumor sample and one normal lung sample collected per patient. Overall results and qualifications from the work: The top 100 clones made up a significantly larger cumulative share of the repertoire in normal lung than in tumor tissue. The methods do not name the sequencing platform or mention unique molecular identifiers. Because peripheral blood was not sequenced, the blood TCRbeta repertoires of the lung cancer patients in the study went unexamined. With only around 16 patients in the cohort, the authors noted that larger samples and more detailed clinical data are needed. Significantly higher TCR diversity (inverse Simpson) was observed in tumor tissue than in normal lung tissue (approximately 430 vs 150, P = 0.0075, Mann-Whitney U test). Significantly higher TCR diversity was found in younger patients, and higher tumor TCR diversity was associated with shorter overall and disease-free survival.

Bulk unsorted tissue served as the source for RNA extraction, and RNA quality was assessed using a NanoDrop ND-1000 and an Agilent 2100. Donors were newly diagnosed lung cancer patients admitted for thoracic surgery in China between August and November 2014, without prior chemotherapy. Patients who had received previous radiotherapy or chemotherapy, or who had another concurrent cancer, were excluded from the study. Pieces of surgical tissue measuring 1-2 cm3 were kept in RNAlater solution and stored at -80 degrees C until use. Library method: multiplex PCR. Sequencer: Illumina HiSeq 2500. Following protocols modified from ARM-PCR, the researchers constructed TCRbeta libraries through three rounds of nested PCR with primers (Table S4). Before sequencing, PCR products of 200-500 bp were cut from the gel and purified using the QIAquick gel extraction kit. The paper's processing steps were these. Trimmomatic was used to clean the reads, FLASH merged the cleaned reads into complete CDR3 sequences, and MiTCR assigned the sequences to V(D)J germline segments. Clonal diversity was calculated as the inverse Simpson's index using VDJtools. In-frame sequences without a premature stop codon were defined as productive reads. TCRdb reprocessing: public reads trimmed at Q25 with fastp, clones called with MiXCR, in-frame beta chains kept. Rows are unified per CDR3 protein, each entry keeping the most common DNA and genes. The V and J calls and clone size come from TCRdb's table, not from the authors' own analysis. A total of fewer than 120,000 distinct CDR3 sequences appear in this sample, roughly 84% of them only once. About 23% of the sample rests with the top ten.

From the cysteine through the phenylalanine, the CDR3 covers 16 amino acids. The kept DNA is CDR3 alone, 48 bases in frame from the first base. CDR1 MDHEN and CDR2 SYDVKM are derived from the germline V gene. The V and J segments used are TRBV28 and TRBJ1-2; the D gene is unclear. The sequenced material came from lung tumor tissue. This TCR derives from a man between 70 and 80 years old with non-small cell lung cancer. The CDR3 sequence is CASSSTSLIGRDGCTF. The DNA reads TGTGCCAGCAGTTCCACCAGTCTTATCGGTCGGGATGGCTGCACCTTC.